This T cell receptor (beta chain) was recorded in a study of T-cell reconstitution after alpha-beta-depleted transplantation in children. Study-wide results and caveats: Approximately two months post-transplant, alpha-beta T cells reportedly originated from several hundred expanded graft clones. Surviving recipient T cells and thymic progenitors produced the high day-60 TCRbeta diversity seen in some patients. T cells produced anew were the main source of T-cell counts and diversity one year after transplant.

For TCRbeta, the library was prepared with unique molecular identifiers. In TCRdb, the PCR reads were re-called with MiXCR into one record per CDR3 protein. The sample has around 960,000 distinct CDR3 sequences, about 30% seen once. Germline V lookup: CDR1 MNHEY, CDR2 SVGAGI. The CDR3 totals 15 residues. V was cut by 0 bases and J by 3 bases, with 11 bases left in between. This clonotype turned up a few times. Its cognate antigen is unknown. The source was PBMCs, mostly from graft donor cells, collected 360 days after TCRalphabeta/CD19-depleted stem cell transplant. This TCR came from a boy under two years old who had a stem cell transplant for SCID, so the T cells may come from the graft donor. The J gene is TRBJ1-2, the V gene TRBV6-5; D not resolved. Written as DNA, the CDR3 is TGTGCCAGCAGTTACTCGATGGCCCCTGACTATGGCTACACCTTC. Its translation is CASSYSMAPDYGYTF.